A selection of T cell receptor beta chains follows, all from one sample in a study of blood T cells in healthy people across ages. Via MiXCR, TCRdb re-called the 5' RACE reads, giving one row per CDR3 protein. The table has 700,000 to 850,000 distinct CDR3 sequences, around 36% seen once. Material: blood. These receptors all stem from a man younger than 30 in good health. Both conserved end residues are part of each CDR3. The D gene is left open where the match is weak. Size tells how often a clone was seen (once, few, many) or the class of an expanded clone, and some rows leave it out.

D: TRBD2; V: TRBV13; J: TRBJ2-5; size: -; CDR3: CASSVSGGDETQYF; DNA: TGTGCCAGCAGCGTTAGCGGGGGCGACGAGACCCAGTACTTC
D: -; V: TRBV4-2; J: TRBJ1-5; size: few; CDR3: CASSHGLTAQPQHF; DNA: TGTGCCAGCAGCCATGGGTTGACTGCCCAGCCCCAGCATTTT
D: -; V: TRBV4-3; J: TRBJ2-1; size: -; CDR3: CASSQDRVGEVSYNEQFF; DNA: TGCGCCAGCAGCCAAGATCGGGTCGGGGAGGTCTCCTACAATGAGCAGTTCTTC
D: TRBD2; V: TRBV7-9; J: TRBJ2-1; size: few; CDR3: CASSLVAGDYNEQFF; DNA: TGTGCCAGCAGCTTAGTAGCGGGGGATTACAATGAGCAGTTCTTC
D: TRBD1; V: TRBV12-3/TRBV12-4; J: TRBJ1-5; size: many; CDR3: CASSRQGASNQPQHF; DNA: TGTGCCAGCAGTCGACAGGGGGCCAGCAATCAGCCCCAGCATTTT
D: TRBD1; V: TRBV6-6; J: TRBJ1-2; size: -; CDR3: CASSYVRGKVGYTF; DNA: TGTGCCAGCAGTTACGTCAGGGGGAAAGTGGGCTACACCTTC
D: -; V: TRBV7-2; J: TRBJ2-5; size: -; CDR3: CASSLSGAIETQYF; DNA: TGTGCCAGCAGCTTGTCGGGGGCCATTGAGACCCAGTACTTC
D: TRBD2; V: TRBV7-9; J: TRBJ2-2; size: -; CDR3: CASSQTSGVGELFF; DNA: TGTGCCAGCAGCCAGACTAGCGGGGTCGGGGAGCTGTTTTTT
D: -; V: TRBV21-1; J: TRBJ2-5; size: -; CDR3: CASSKVLDGVNPTWQYF; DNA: TGTGCCAGCAGCAAAGTCTTGGACGGTGTTAATCCCACATGGCAGTACTTC
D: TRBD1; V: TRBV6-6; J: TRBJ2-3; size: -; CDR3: CASSPREDRGRVTQYF; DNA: TGTGCCAGCAGCCCCCGAGAGGACAGGGGGCGCGTTACGCAGTATTTT
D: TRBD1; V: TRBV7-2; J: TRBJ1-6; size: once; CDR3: CASSLFPGGNSPLHF; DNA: TGTGCCAGCAGCTTATTTCCAGGGGGGAATTCACCCCTCCACTTT
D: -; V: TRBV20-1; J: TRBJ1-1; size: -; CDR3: CSARGGPGGTEAFF; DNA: TGCAGTGCTAGGGGCGGACCGGGGGGGACTGAAGCTTTCTTT
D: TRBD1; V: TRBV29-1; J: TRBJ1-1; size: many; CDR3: CSVVTLDRMNTEAFF; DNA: TGCAGCGTTGTCACCCTGGACAGGATGAACACTGAAGCTTTCTTT
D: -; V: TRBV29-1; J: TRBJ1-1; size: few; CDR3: CSVKSGYTEAFF; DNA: TGCAGCGTTAAATCGGGGTACACTGAAGCTTTCTTT
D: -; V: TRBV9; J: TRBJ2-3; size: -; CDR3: CASSVSGRTDTQYF; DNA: TGTGCCAGCAGCGTCTCTGGGCGGACAGATACGCAGTATTTT
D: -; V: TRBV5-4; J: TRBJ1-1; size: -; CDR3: CASSLGEFGGGTEAFF; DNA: TGTGCCAGCAGCTTGGGGGAATTCGGGGGTGGGACTGAAGCTTTCTTT
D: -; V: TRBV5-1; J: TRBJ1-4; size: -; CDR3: CASSLEDGNEKLFF; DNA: TGCGCCAGCAGCTTGGAGGACGGGAATGAAAAACTGTTTTTT
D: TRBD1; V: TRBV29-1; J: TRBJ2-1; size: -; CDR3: CSVEQDRGNYNEQFF; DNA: TGCAGCGTTGAACAGGACAGGGGGAATTACAATGAGCAGTTCTTC
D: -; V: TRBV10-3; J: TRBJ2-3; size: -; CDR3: CAIRNPSGQGTDTQYF; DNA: TGTGCCATCAGGAATCCTTCGGGACAAGGCACAGATACGCAGTATTTT
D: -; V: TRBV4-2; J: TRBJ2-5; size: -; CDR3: CASSQERGREETQYF; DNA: TGTGCCAGCAGCCAAGAAAGGGGCAGGGAAGAGACCCAGTACTTC
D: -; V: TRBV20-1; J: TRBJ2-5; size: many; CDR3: CSATRTSQATQYF; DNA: TGCAGTGCTACAAGGACTTCTCAAGCGACCCAGTACTTC
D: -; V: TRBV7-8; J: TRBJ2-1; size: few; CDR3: CASSLSLGSYNEQFF; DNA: TGTGCCAGCAGCTTATCCCTCGGCTCCTACAATGAGCAGTTCTTC
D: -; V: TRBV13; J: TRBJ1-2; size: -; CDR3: CASSSDRLGYTF; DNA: TGTGCCAGCAGCTCCGACAGGTTAGGCTACACCTTC
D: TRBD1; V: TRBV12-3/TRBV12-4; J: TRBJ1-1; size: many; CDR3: CASTNSRTGRGTEAFF; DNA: TGTGCCAGCACCAACTCTCGGACAGGGAGGGGCACTGAAGCTTTCTTT
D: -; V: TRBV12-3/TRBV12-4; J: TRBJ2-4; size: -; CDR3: CASSFAVAKNIQYF; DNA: TGTGCCAGCAGTTTCGCTGTAGCCAAAAACATTCAGTACTTC
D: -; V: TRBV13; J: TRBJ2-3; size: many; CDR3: CASSRISGTDTQYF; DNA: TGTGCCAGCAGCCGTATTAGCGGCACAGATACGCAGTATTTT
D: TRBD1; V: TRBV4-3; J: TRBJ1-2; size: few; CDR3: CASSQEGDSYGYTF; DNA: TGCGCCAGCAGCCAAGAGGGGGACAGCTATGGCTACACCTTC
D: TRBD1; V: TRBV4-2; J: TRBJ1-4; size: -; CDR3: CASSRPTGETGNEKLFF; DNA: TGTGCCAGCAGCCGTCCGACAGGGGAGACAGGAAATGAAAAACTGTTTTTT
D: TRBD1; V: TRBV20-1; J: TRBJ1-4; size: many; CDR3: CSASEIQGANEKLFF; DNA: TGCAGTGCTAGCGAAATACAGGGGGCTAATGAAAAACTGTTTTTT
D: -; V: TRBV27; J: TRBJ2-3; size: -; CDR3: CASSPPGPHTDTQYF; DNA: TGTGCCAGCAGTCCACCAGGGCCCCACACAGATACGCAGTATTTT
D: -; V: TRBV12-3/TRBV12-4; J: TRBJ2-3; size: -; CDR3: CASRVIGADTQYF; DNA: TGTGCCAGCAGGGTGATCGGCGCAGATACGCAGTATTTT
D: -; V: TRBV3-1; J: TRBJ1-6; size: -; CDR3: CASSSYPVSPLHF; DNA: TGTGCCAGCAGTAGTTACCCCGTCTCACCCCTCCACTTT
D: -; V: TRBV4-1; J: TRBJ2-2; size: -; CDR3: CASSQEGERGELFF; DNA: TGCGCCAGCAGCCAAGAGGGGGAGAGGGGGGAGCTGTTTTTT
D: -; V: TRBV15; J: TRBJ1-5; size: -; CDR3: CATSRGDTMIDQPQHF; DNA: TGTGCCACCAGCAGAGGAGACACGATGATCGATCAGCCCCAGCATTTT
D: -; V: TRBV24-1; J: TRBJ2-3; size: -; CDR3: CATCDSLFGSDTQYF; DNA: TGTGCCACCTGTGATTCCCTCTTTGGGTCAGATACGCAGTATTTT
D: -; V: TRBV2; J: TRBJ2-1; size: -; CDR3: CASSGRGKGNEQFF; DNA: TGTGCCAGCAGCGGACGAGGAAAAGGGAATGAGCAGTTCTTC
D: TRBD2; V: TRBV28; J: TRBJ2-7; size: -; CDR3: CASSLWGLAGVRHEQYF; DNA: TGTGCCAGCAGTTTATGGGGACTAGCGGGGGTCCGGCATGAGCAGTACTTC
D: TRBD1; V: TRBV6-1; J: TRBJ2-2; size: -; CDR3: CASSGYQTGFSGELFF; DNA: TGTGCCAGCAGTGGCTACCAGACAGGGTTCTCCGGGGAGCTGTTTTTT
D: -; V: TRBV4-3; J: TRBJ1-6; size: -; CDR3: CASSQDSQGSYNSPLPF; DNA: TGCGCCAGCAGCCAAGATTCCCAGGGTTCCTATAATTCACCCCTCCCCTTT
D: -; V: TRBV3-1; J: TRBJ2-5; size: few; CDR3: CASSRDPVQTQYF; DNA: TGTGCCAGCAGCCGAGATCCGGTTCAGACCCAGTACTTC
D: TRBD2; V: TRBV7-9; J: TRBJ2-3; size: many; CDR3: CASSSPGLAGPTDTQYF; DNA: TGTGCCAGCAGCTCTCCGGGACTAGCGGGGCCCACAGATACGCAGTATTTT
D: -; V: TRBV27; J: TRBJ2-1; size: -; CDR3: CATLSPVAQEQFF; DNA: TGTGCCACCCTCTCACCGGTAGCCCAGGAGCAGTTCTTC
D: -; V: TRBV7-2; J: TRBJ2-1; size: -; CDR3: CASRGGGRHYEQFF; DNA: TGTGCCAGCAGGGGTGGGGGCCGTCACTACGAGCAGTTCTTC
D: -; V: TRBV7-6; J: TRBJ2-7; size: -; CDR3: CASSLVRGALNEQYF; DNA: TGTGCCAGCAGCTTAGTACGGGGGGCTCTTAATGAGCAGTACTTC
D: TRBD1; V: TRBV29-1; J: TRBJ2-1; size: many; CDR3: CSAGTGPDNEQFF; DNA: TGCAGCGCTGGGACAGGTCCGGACAATGAGCAGTTCTTC
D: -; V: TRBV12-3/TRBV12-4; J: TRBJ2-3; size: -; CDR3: CAGSLYTGAHTDTQYF; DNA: TGTGCCGGCAGCTTATATACGGGGGCTCACACAGATACGCAGTATTTT
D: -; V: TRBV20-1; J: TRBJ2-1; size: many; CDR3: CSARSSRLANEQFF; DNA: TGCAGTGCTAGATCCAGTCGTCTGGCCAATGAGCAGTTCTTC
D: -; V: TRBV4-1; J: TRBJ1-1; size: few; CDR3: CASSQEPVNTEAFF; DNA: TGCGCCAGCAGCCAAGAACCAGTGAACACTGAAGCTTTCTTT
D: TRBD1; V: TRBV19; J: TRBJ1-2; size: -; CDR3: CASSPDRGAYGYTF; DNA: TGTGCCAGTAGTCCCGACAGGGGCGCCTATGGCTACACCTTC
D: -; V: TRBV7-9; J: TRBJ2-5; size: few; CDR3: CASSSSRDPRDGLPETQYF; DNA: TGTGCCAGCAGCTCTAGTAGGGACCCCAGGGACGGATTACCCGAGACCCAGTACTTC
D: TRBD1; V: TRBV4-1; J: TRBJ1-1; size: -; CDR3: CASSQWAGGSDTEAFF; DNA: TGCGCCAGCAGCCAATGGGCAGGGGGCTCGGACACTGAAGCTTTCTTT
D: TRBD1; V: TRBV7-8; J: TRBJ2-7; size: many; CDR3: CASKEQGSSYEQYF; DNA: TGTGCCAGCAAAGAACAGGGGAGCTCCTACGAGCAGTACTTC
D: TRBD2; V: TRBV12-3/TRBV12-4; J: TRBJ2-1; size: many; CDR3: CASSQTSGVYNEQFF; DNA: TGTGCCAGCAGCCAGACTAGCGGAGTCTACAATGAGCAGTTCTTC
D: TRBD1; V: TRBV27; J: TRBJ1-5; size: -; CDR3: CASSPRGGQPNQPQHF; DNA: TGTGCCAGCAGTCCCCGGGGGGGACAGCCCAATCAGCCCCAGCATTTT
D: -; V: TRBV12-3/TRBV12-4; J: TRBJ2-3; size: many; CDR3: CASSLALGDLSTDTQYF; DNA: TGTGCCAGCAGTTTAGCGCTAGGGGATCTAAGCACAGATACGCAGTATTTT